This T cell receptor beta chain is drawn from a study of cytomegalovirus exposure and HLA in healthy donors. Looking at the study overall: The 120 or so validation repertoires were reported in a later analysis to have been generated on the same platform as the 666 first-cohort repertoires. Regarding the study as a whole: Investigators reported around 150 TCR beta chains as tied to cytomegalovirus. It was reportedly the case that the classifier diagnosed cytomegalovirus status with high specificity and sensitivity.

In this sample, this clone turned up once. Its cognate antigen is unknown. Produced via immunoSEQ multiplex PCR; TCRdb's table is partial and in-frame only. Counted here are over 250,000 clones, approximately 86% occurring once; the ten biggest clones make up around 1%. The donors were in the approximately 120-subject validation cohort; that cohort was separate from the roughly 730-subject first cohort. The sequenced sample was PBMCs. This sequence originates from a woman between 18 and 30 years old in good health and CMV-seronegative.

The CDR3 loop is CASGPWQGGLYF. The CDR3 DNA reads as TGTGCTAGTGGCCCCTGGCAGGGGGGCCTGTACTTC. The chain uses TRBV12-5 and TRBJ2-7; weak D call: TRBD1 (7 bases). With 6 bases removed from V and 12 bases from J, the gap between germline ends came to 18 bases. The CDR3 is 12 amino acids. Germline V CDR1 and CDR2: LGHNT, FRNRAP.